This TCR beta chain was sequenced in a study of T cell repertoires in aging, cancer and after chemotherapy. In the case of this clonotype: Antigen unknown.

Amplification of TCR beta used genomic DNA extracted from peripheral blood. Findings and caveats of the study: Across the chemotherapy interval, each cancer cohort showed higher median generation probability, suggesting thymic rebound.

Multiplex touch-down PCR with TRB-A/B primers amplified rearranged V-D-J TRB sequences. TCRdb passed the multiplex PCR reads through MiXCR, listing each CDR3 protein once. Of 9,100 or so distinct CDR3 sequences detected, around a quarter appear once; the ten largest clones hold around 3%. V lost 3 bases to trimming and J lost 8 bases, with 22 bases between them. Germline lookup yields CDR1 MDHEN and CDR2 SYDVKM. This CDR3 region has 16 residues. The V call is TRBV28, the J call TRBJ1-2; D perhaps matches TRBD1 (6 bases). The source is a human donor with a blood cancer. The sequenced material came from blood. CDR3 sequence (DNA): TGTGCCAGCAGTTTGTTGGCCAGGGGCCCTCTGGGGGGCTACACCTTC. Translating it yields CASSLLARGPLGGYTF.